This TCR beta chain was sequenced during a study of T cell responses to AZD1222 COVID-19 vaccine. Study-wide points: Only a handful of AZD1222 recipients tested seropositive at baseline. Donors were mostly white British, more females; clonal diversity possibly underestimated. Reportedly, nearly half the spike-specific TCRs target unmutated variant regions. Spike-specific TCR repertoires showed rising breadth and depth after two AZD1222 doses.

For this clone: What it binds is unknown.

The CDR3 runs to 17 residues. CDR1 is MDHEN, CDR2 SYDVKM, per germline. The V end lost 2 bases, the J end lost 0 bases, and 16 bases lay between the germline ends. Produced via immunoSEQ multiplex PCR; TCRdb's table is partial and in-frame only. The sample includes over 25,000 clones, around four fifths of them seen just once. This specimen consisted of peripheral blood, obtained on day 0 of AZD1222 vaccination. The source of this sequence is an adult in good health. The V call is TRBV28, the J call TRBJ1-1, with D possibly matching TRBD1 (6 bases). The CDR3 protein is CASSLIGAGAMNTEAFF. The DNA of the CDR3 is TGTGCCAGCAGTTTAATTGGTGCAGGGGCGATGAACACTGAAGCTTTCTTT.